The clone carrying this TCR beta chain was observed a few times. TCR beta CDR3 regions were amplified from RNA. First-round RT-PCR of the TCR CDR3 relied on the HTBI primer set. From the multiplex PCR reads, TCRdb called clonotypes with MiXCR, one entry per CDR3 protein. The sample includes about 270,000 distinct CDR3 sequences, 20% to 25% of them seen just once. This entry belongs to a study of T cells in Graves' hyperthyroidism and ophthalmopathy. Whole-study context: Specimen type is peripheral blood, collected at initial diagnosis prior to any treatment.

The CDR3 loop spans 14 amino acids. Germline V gene lookup returns CDR1 LNHDA and CDR2 SQIVND (reference sequence). Trimming left V 8 bases short and J 0 bases short, with 11 bases between. Orbital computed tomography and thyroid ultrasound, together with serum TRAb and thyroxine and clinical symptoms, were used for diagnoses. The chain couples TRBV19 to TRBJ1-3; D unclear. The sample taken for sequencing was blood. The sequence derives from a man aged 30 to 39 with Graves' ophthalmopathy. CDR3 in DNA: TGTGCCAGTTTTACCGGGTACTCTGGAAACACCATATATTTT. Protein: CASFTGYSGNTIYF.